Sequencing of this T cell receptor (beta chain) was carried out in a study of CD8+ T cells in alopecia areata. Study context: Treated patients took oral tofacitinib at 5 to 10 mg twice daily.

V was pared by 7 bases and J by 1 base, with 8 bases between. Germline V gene data show CDR1 as SQVTM and CDR2 as ANQGSEA. This CDR3 region has 12 residues. Remarks on this clone: Its antigen is not known.

Findings of the study overall: Mice showed clearer TCR sharing than patients did, a gap that was possibly HLA-related. Uncertainty remains about how baseline CD8+ expansion links to response, with one nonresponder.

In each case, RNA was isolated and then reverse transcribed into cDNA as the sequencing template. Method: immunoSEQ multiplex PCR; TCRdb's copy keeps in-frame clones and lacks some. Of about 250,000 clones in the sample, around three fifths are singletons; the top ten hold more than 0.85%. Treatment indicated: oral pan-JAK inhibitor, 5-10 mg twice daily. CD4+ and CD8+ T cells were sorted from PBMCs stained for CD3, CD4 and CD8. The chain is built from TRBV29-1 and TRBJ1-5; a possible D gene is TRBD1 (5 bases). The receptor was isolated from a human donor with alopecia areata. Sequencing used CD4+ T cells sorted from blood, obtained at approximately week 52, from a patient treated with tofacitinib. The DNA of the CDR3 is TGCAGCGCCAGGGAAAGCAATCAGCCCCAGCATTTT. Protein product: CSARESNQPQHF.